This T cell receptor (beta chain) was sequenced in a study of early T cells in non-severe SARS-CoV-2 infection. Researchers tagged individual cDNA molecules with unique molecular identifiers. TCRdb itself ran the 5' RACE reads through MiXCR, one entry per CDR3 protein. The sample has about 80,000 distinct CDR3 sequences; 12% are singletons. In this sample, this clonotype turned up a few times. The length of the CDR3 is 15 residues. Trimming at V came to 5 bases and at J to 6 bases, leaving 6 bases not matched to a gene. The germline V gene has CDR1 MGHRA and CDR2 YSYEKL. This clonotype was obtained from an adult who was a healthcare worker with PCR-confirmed SARS-CoV-2 infection or an uninfected control (not recorded which). The donor label of this sample is uncertain. Here the sequenced sample was whole blood, taken at baseline. The V and J genes are TRBV4-1 and TRBJ2-2; TRBD2 agrees at 10 bases. CDR3 nucleotides: TGCGCCAGCAGCTCTAGCGGGAGTCAGGCCGGGGAGCTGTTTTTT. It yields the protein CASSSSGSQAGELFF.